The rows below give T cell receptor beta chains drawn from one sample of a study of cytomegalovirus exposure and HLA in healthy donors. Produced via immunoSEQ multiplex PCR; TCRdb's table is partial and in-frame only. The sample records approximately 170,000 clones, around 81% being singletons. Sequenced sample: PBMCs. The receptor set was obtained from a woman aged 40 to 55 in good health and CMV-seronegative. The CDR3 runs from the conserved cysteine through the conserved F or W. Each record gives: J gene, D gene, clone size, V gene, CDR3 protein, CDR3 DNA. A D gene is named only where the DNA matches it firmly. Some rows have no size entry. The others give once, few or many, or a class for an expanded clone.

j_call: TRBJ1-4; d_call: -; clone_size: -; v_call: TRBV5-1; cdr3_aa: CASSLEEAGGEKLFF; cdr3_nt: TGCGCCAGCAGCTTGGAGGAGGCAGGAGGAGAAAAACTGTTTTTT
j_call: TRBJ2-7; d_call: -; clone_size: -; v_call: TRBV28; cdr3_aa: CASSLRGTLSYEQYF; cdr3_nt: TGTGCCAGCAGTTTAAGGGGGACCCTCTCCTACGAGCAGTACTTC
j_call: TRBJ2-7; d_call: -; clone_size: -; v_call: TRBV28; cdr3_aa: CASGRTAPYEQYF; cdr3_nt: TGTGCCAGCGGACGGACAGCCCCCTACGAGCAGTACTTC
j_call: TRBJ1-3; d_call: -; clone_size: -; v_call: TRBV9; cdr3_aa: CASSPPRSGNTIYF; cdr3_nt: TGTGCCAGCAGCCCACCCAGATCTGGAAACACCATATATTTT
j_call: TRBJ2-7; d_call: TRBD1; clone_size: -; v_call: TRBV6-1; cdr3_aa: CASMDRNHLSYEQYF; cdr3_nt: TGTGCCAGCATGGACAGGAACCACCTCTCCTACGAGCAGTACTTC
j_call: TRBJ1-2; d_call: TRBD1; clone_size: few; v_call: TRBV19; cdr3_aa: CASSIGTGVEVYGYTF; cdr3_nt: TGTGCCAGTAGTATCGGGACAGGGGTGGAAGTTTATGGCTACACCTTC
j_call: TRBJ1-2; d_call: -; clone_size: -; v_call: TRBV5-1; cdr3_aa: CASSLATGQRGYTF; cdr3_nt: TGCGCCAGCAGCTTGGCAACGGGTCAGCGTGGCTACACCTTC
j_call: TRBJ2-7; d_call: TRBD2; clone_size: -; v_call: TRBV19; cdr3_aa: CASSPSGSGLGKSYEQYF; cdr3_nt: TGTGCCAGTAGTCCTAGCGGGAGCGGACTTGGTAAAAGCTACGAGCAGTACTTC
j_call: TRBJ2-2; d_call: -; clone_size: -; v_call: TRBV11-3; cdr3_aa: CASSPPGQNAGELFF; cdr3_nt: TGTGCCAGCAGCCCTCCGGGACAAAACGCCGGGGAGCTGTTTTTT
j_call: TRBJ1-5; d_call: TRBD1; clone_size: -; v_call: TRBV2; cdr3_aa: CASSADRGAGQPQHF; cdr3_nt: TGTGCCAGCAGTGCCGACAGGGGAGCAGGTCAGCCCCAGCATTTT
j_call: TRBJ1-1; d_call: TRBD1; clone_size: -; v_call: TRBV27; cdr3_aa: CASSLTGENTEAFF; cdr3_nt: TGTGCCAGCAGTTTGACAGGGGAAAACACTGAAGCTTTCTTT
j_call: TRBJ1-5; d_call: -; clone_size: -; v_call: TRBV28; cdr3_aa: CASIFSGDNQPQHF; cdr3_nt: TGTGCCAGCATATTTTCAGGGGACAATCAGCCCCAGCATTTT
j_call: TRBJ2-3; d_call: -; clone_size: -; v_call: TRBV5-1; cdr3_aa: CASSSDGSGVDTQYF; cdr3_nt: TGCGCCAGCAGCTCGGACGGGAGTGGTGTGGATACGCAGTATTTT
j_call: TRBJ1-5; d_call: TRBD1; clone_size: -; v_call: TRBV6-6; cdr3_aa: CASSHRTGSNQPQHF; cdr3_nt: TGTGCCAGCAGTCATCGGACAGGGTCGAATCAGCCCCAGCATTTT
j_call: TRBJ2-6; d_call: TRBD1; clone_size: -; v_call: TRBV5-4; cdr3_aa: CASSLRDRGRAGANVLTF; cdr3_nt: TGTGCCAGCAGCTTGAGGGACAGGGGGCGAGCTGGGGCCAACGTCCTGACTTTC
j_call: TRBJ2-7; d_call: -; clone_size: -; v_call: TRBV7-2; cdr3_aa: CASSLMAGPSYEQYF; cdr3_nt: TGTGCCAGCAGCTTGATGGCGGGGCCATCCTACGAGCAGTACTTC
j_call: TRBJ2-2; d_call: TRBD2; clone_size: -; v_call: TRBV14; cdr3_aa: CASSQGIAGRTGELFF; cdr3_nt: TGTGCCAGCAGCCAAGGGATAGCGGGACGCACCGGGGAGCTGTTTTTT
j_call: TRBJ2-1; d_call: -; clone_size: -; v_call: TRBV11-2; cdr3_aa: CASSSRQFYNEQFF; cdr3_nt: TGTGCCAGCAGCTCCCGACAGTTTTACAATGAGCAGTTCTTC
j_call: TRBJ1-1; d_call: TRBD1; clone_size: few; v_call: TRBV6-5; cdr3_aa: CASSARTGETEAFF; cdr3_nt: TGTGCCAGCAGTGCCCGGACAGGGGAAACTGAAGCTTTCTTT
j_call: TRBJ2-7; d_call: -; clone_size: -; v_call: TRBV6-1; cdr3_aa: CASSEGGLLLEQYF; cdr3_nt: TGTGCCAGCAGTGAAGGGGGACTTCTCCTAGAGCAGTACTTC
j_call: TRBJ2-2; d_call: -; clone_size: once; v_call: TRBV6-6; cdr3_aa: CACHRGGNGELFF; cdr3_nt: TGTGCCTGCCACAGGGGAGGTAACGGGGAGCTGTTTTTT
j_call: TRBJ1-3; d_call: TRBD1; clone_size: -; v_call: TRBV9; cdr3_aa: CASSVDRGQTGNTIYF; cdr3_nt: TGTGCCAGCAGCGTCGACAGGGGGCAGACTGGAAACACCATATATTTT
j_call: TRBJ2-7; d_call: -; clone_size: few; v_call: TRBV19; cdr3_aa: CASSIGGEQYF; cdr3_nt: TGTGCCAGTAGTATCGGGGGCGAGCAGTACTTC
j_call: TRBJ2-5; d_call: TRBD1; clone_size: -; v_call: TRBV19; cdr3_aa: CASSPGQGELYEETQYF; cdr3_nt: TGTGCCAGTAGCCCGGGACAGGGAGAGCTTTATGAAGAGACCCAGTACTTC
j_call: TRBJ1-5; d_call: TRBD1; clone_size: -; v_call: TRBV2; cdr3_aa: CASRQGVGDQPQHF; cdr3_nt: TGTGCCAGCCGACAGGGGGTGGGGGATCAGCCCCAGCATTTT
j_call: TRBJ2-5; d_call: -; clone_size: -; v_call: TRBV5-1; cdr3_aa: CASTTGLRMGETQYF; cdr3_nt: TGCGCCAGCACCACGGGACTCCGAATGGGAGAGACCCAGTACTTC
j_call: TRBJ2-2; d_call: -; clone_size: -; v_call: TRBV18; cdr3_aa: CASSLRRDPGNGGELFF; cdr3_nt: TGTGCCAGCTCACTAAGACGGGATCCGGGGAACGGCGGGGAGCTGTTTTTT
j_call: TRBJ2-5; d_call: -; clone_size: -; v_call: TRBV28; cdr3_aa: CASSLSPGETQYF; cdr3_nt: TGTGCCAGCAGTTTATCTCCGGGAGAGACCCAGTACTTC
j_call: TRBJ1-2; d_call: -; clone_size: -; v_call: TRBV29-1; cdr3_aa: CSVGGGQEYGYAF; cdr3_nt: TGCAGCGTTGGGGGGGGACAAGAGTACGGCTACGCCTTC
j_call: TRBJ1-4; d_call: TRBD1; clone_size: -; v_call: TRBV20-1; cdr3_aa: CSAGDRQKLFF; cdr3_nt: TGCAGTGCTGGGGACAGGCAAAAACTGTTTTTT
j_call: TRBJ2-7; d_call: TRBD1; clone_size: -; v_call: TRBV5-1; cdr3_aa: CASSLDPGQAYEQYF; cdr3_nt: TGCGCCAGCAGCTTGGACCCGGGACAGGCCTACGAGCAGTACTTC
j_call: TRBJ2-1; d_call: -; clone_size: -; v_call: TRBV11-2; cdr3_aa: CASSLDRRYNEQFF; cdr3_nt: TGTGCCAGCAGCTTAGATAGGCGGTACAATGAGCAGTTCTTC
j_call: TRBJ1-5; d_call: -; clone_size: -; v_call: TRBV7-8; cdr3_aa: CASSLAPGEPQHF; cdr3_nt: TGTGCCAGCAGCTTAGCCCCAGGGGAGCCCCAGCATTTT
j_call: TRBJ1-1; d_call: -; clone_size: once; v_call: TRBV19; cdr3_aa: CASSPEQGEAFF; cdr3_nt: TGTGCCAGTAGTCCCGAACAGGGTGAAGCTTTCTTT
j_call: TRBJ2-5; d_call: -; clone_size: once; v_call: TRBV6-1; cdr3_aa: CASRGGAQETQYF; cdr3_nt: TGTGCCAGCCGAGGGGGGGCACAAGAGACCCAGTACTTC
j_call: TRBJ2-5; d_call: -; clone_size: -; v_call: TRBV27; cdr3_aa: CASSLTGEETQYF; cdr3_nt: TGTGCCAGCAGTTTGACCGGGGAAGAGACCCAGTACTTC
j_call: TRBJ2-7; d_call: TRBD1; clone_size: -; v_call: TRBV29-1; cdr3_aa: CSVMTGTPRSYEQYF; cdr3_nt: TGCAGCGTTATGACAGGGACCCCCCGCTCCTACGAGCAGTACTTC
j_call: TRBJ2-7; d_call: TRBD1; clone_size: -; v_call: TRBV6-5; cdr3_aa: CASSSGTGSHEQYF; cdr3_nt: TGTGCCAGCAGCTCCGGGACAGGGAGCCACGAGCAGTACTTC